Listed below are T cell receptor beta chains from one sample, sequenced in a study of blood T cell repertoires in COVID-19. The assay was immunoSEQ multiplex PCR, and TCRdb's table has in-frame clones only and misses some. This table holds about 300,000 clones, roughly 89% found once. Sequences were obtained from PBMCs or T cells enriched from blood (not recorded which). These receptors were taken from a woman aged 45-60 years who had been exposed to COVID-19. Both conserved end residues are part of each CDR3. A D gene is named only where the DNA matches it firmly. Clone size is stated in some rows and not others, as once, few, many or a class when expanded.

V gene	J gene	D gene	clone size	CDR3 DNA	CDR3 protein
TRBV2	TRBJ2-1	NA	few	TGTGCCAGCAGCCCTCTTTTGGCAGAAAAGTACAATGAGCAGTTCTTC	CASSPLLAEKYNEQFF
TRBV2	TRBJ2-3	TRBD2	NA	TGTGCCAGCAGCTGGACTAGCGGGGGCCTTATCCTCACAGATACGCAGTATTTT	CASSWTSGGLILTDTQYF
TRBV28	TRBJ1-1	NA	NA	TGTGCCAGCAGTTTACGACAGTGGGAAGCTTTCTTT	CASSLRQWEAFF
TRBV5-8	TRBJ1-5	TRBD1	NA	TGTGCCAGCAGCTTGGGACAGGGAAGTCAGCCCCAGCATTTT	CASSLGQGSQPQHF
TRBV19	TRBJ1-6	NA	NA	TGTGCCAGTAGTATAAGACTAACCGCTGATTCACCCCTCCACTTT	CASSIRLTADSPLHF
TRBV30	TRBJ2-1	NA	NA	TGTGCCTGGAGTGTACAGCCAGACCTAAGGTACAATGAGCAGTTCTTC	CAWSVQPDLRYNEQFF
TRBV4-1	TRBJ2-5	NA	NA	TGCGCCAGCAGCCAGATGGGGGGACAAGAGACCCAGTACTTC	CASSQMGGQETQYF
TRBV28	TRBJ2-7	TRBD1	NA	TGTGCCAGCAGTATATCCGGGACAGGGGGAAGCGAGCAGTACTTC	CASSISGTGGSEQYF
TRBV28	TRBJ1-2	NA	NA	TGTGCCAGCAGATGGGGGGATAAGGGGAACTATGGCTACACCTTC	CASRWGDKGNYGYTF
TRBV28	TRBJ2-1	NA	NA	TGTGCCAGCAGTCCAAATAATACATCCTTCTCCTACAATGAGCAGTTCTTC	CASSPNNTSFSYNEQFF
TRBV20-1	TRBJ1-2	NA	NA	TGCAGTGCTAGTCCAGGATATGGCTACACCTTC	CSASPGYGYTF
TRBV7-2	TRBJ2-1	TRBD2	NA	TGTGCCAGCAGCTTGGGGGGGTTCCTCAATGAGCAGTTCTTC	CASSLGGFLNEQFF
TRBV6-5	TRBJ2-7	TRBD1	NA	TGTGCCAGCCGTACCGGGACAGGGTCCTACGAGCAGTACTTC	CASRTGTGSYEQYF
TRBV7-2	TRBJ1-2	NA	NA	TGTGCCAGCAGCTTAGGCAGGGACTATGGCTACACCTTC	CASSLGRDYGYTF
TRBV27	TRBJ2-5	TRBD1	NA	TGTGCCAGCGGCCGGGACAGGGGAAGTCAGACCCAGTACTTC	CASGRDRGSQTQYF
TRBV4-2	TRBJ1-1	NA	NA	TGTGCCAGCAGCCAAGAGTGGGTCGCAGGGGAAAGGACTGAAGCTTTCTTT	CASSQEWVAGERTEAFF
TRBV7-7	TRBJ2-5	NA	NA	TGTGCTAGCAGCTTGAACAGACAAGAGACCCAGTACTTC	CASSLNRQETQYF